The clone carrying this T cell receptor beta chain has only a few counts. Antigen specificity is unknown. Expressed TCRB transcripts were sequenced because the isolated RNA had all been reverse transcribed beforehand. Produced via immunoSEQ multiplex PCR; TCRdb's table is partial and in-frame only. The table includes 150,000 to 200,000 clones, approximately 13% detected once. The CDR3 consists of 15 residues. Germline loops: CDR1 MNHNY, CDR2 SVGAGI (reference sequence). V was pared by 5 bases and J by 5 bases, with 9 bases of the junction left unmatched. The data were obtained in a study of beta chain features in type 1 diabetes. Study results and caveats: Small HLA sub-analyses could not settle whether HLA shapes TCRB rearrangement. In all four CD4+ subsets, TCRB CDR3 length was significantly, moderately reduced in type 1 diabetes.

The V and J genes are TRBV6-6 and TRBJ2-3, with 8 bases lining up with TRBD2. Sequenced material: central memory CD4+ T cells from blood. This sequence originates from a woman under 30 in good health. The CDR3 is CASSPGLGGVDTQYF. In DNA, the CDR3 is TGTGCCAGCAGTCCGGGACTAGGAGGCGTAGATACGCAGTATTTT.